This is a list of T cell receptor beta chains from one sample in a study of blood T cell repertoires in COVID-19. Assay used: immunoSEQ multiplex PCR; TCRdb lists only in-frame clones, some missing. The data show 100,000 to 130,000 clones, with roughly 83% seen just once and around 4.4% held by the top ten. Sequenced sample: peripheral blood. These receptors all stem from a human donor in a cohort sampled during active COVID-19. Both conserved end residues are part of each CDR3. The D gene is left open where the match is weak. Clone size is not always given. Where it is, it says once, few, many or a class for expanded clones.

v_call,clone_size,j_call,d_call,cdr3_nt,cdr3_aa
TRBV10-2,.,TRBJ1-5,.,TGCGCCACAAAACTTAATAGCAATCAGCCCCAGCATTTT,CATKLNSNQPQHF
TRBV10-3,once,TRBJ2-5,TRBD2,TGTGCCATCAGTCTTATCGGGACTAGCGGGAAAGAGACCCAGTACTTC,CAISLIGTSGKETQYF
TRBV18,.,TRBJ2-5,.,TGTGCCAGCTCAGAGAGTCGTGAGACCCAGTACTTC,CASSESRETQYF
TRBV7-2,.,TRBJ1-2,.,TGTGCCAGCAGCTTAGATGGAGCCTCCTATGGCTACACCTTC,CASSLDGASYGYTF
TRBV15,.,TRBJ2-5,.,TGTGCCACCAGCAGAGATCGGGAGACCCAGTACTTC,CATSRDRETQYF
TRBV7-2,.,TRBJ1-5,.,TGTGCCAGCAGCTTAGGGGAGGGTATGAAGCCCCAGCATTTT,CASSLGEGMKPQHF
TRBV9,.,TRBJ2-5,TRBD2,TGTGCCAGCAGCGTACAGGGAAGGGGCGGGGGAGAGACCCAGTACTTC,CASSVQGRGGGETQYF
TRBV7-3,.,TRBJ2-3,TRBD1,TGTGCCAGCAGCTTAACGTGGGGACAGGGAACAGATACGCAGTATTTT,CASSLTWGQGTDTQYF
TRBV27,few,TRBJ2-2,.,TGTGCCAGCAGTTTTAGGGGGAGAGCCGGGGAGCTGTTTTTT,CASSFRGRAGELFF
TRBV6-2/TRBV6-3,few,TRBJ2-2,.,TGTGCCAGCAGTCTCGGACTGTTTAACACCGGGGAGCTGTTTTTT,CASSLGLFNTGELFF
TRBV11-2,.,TRBJ2-7,.,TGTGCCAGCAGTTCCGGGACACCCAGTGGGGAGCAGTACTTC,CASSSGTPSGEQYF
TRBV18,.,TRBJ1-4,.,TGTGCCAGCTCACCTGAACTTAATGAAAAACTGTTTTTT,CASSPELNEKLFF
TRBV29-1,.,TRBJ2-7,.,TGCGTCGGCTACGAGCAGTACTTC,CVGYEQYF
TRBV5-1,.,TRBJ1-2,TRBD1,TGCGCCAGCAGCCCAGCTCGAGCAGGGGGAGAACTTGGCTACACCTTC,CASSPARAGGELGYTF
TRBV25-1,.,TRBJ2-5,TRBD1,TGTGCCAGCAGTGACCAGGACAGGGTAGAAGAGACCCAGTACTTC,CASSDQDRVEETQYF
TRBV5-4,once,TRBJ2-1,.,TGTGCCAGCAGCTTGAGGGGGGGGCGGGCCGGCTACAATGAGCAGTTCTTC,CASSLRGGRAGYNEQFF
TRBV10-3,.,TRBJ1-5,TRBD1,TGTGCCATCAGGGGGACAGGAGAAAATCAGCCCCAGCATTTT,CAIRGTGENQPQHF
TRBV5-1,.,TRBJ2-7,.,TGCGCCAGCAGCCCAGACCAGGCCTACGAGCAGTACTTC,CASSPDQAYEQYF
TRBV7-2,.,TRBJ1-2,TRBD1,TGTGCCAGCAGCTTAGGGACAGGGGGCTATGGCTACACCTTC,CASSLGTGGYGYTF
TRBV27,medium-sized,TRBJ1-2,TRBD1,TGTGCCAGCAGTACCCAGGGGGCCAACTATGGCTACACCTTC,CASSTQGANYGYTF
TRBV30,.,TRBJ1-2,TRBD1,TGTGCCTGGAGTCCGGGACAGACATATGGCTACACCTTC,CAWSPGQTYGYTF
TRBV24-1,.,TRBJ2-5,TRBD1,TGTGCCACCAGTGGACAGGGGGAGACCCAGTACTTC,CATSGQGETQYF
TRBV4-2,once,TRBJ2-2,.,TGTGCCAGCAGCGTGGACAGACACACCGGGGAGCTGTTTTTT,CASSVDRHTGELFF
TRBV11-2,once,TRBJ2-5,TRBD1,TGTGCCAGCAGCTTAGAAGGGGGCAGGGGGGAGACCCAGTACTTC,CASSLEGGRGETQYF
TRBV5-8,.,TRBJ1-6,.,TGTGCCAGCAGCCGGGAGGCCAGGGTTTCACCCCTCCACTTT,CASSREARVSPLHF
TRBV10-3,.,TRBJ2-5,TRBD1,TGTGCCATCAGTGAGTCTGAGACAGGGGGCGTCGGAGAGACCCAGTACTTC,CAISESETGGVGETQYF